Listed below are T cell receptor beta chains from one sample, sequenced in a study of blood T cell repertoires in COVID-19. Some clones are missing from TCRdb's copy, which holds only in-frame ones; the method was immunoSEQ multiplex PCR. The data show 200,000 to 250,000 clones, roughly nine tenths seen once. The sequencing input was PBMCs or T cells enriched from blood (not recorded which). These receptors were collected from a man younger than 40 who had recovered from COVID-19. Both conserved end residues are part of each CDR3. A D gene is named only where the DNA matches it firmly. The size of a clone is reported for some rows only, either as once, few or many, or as a class for expanded clones.

d_gene	v_gene	abundance	len	j_gene	CDR3aa	CDR3nt
TRBD1	TRBV14	NA	17	TRBJ1-2	CASSQSGRMGQDYGYTF	TGTGCCAGCAGCCAATCCGGCAGAATGGGACAGGACTATGGCTACACCTTC
NA	TRBV7-9	NA	12	TRBJ2-1	CASSLDSNEQFF	TGTGCCAGCAGCTTGGACAGCAATGAGCAGTTCTTC
NA	TRBV3-1/TRBV3-2	NA	13	TRBJ1-1	CASSQDGRVGAFF	TGTGCCAGCAGCCAAGATGGGAGGGTCGGAGCTTTCTTT
TRBD1	TRBV6-2/TRBV6-3	once	16	TRBJ1-2	CASSYPDRGDDYGYTF	TGTGCCAGCAGTTACCCGGACAGGGGGGACGACTATGGCTACACCTTC
TRBD2	TRBV9	NA	20	TRBJ2-1	CASSLAPGTSGSLTYNEQFF	TGTGCCAGCAGCCTGGCCCCCGGGACTAGCGGGAGCCTAACCTACAATGAGCAGTTCTTC
TRBD1	TRBV29-1	NA	14	TRBJ1-2	CSVEHPGGAYGYTF	TGCAGCGTTGAACACCCAGGGGGCGCCTATGGCTACACCTTC
NA	TRBV19	NA	14	TRBJ2-2	CASSRTTNTGELFF	TGTGCCAGTAGTAGGACTACCAACACCGGGGAGCTGTTTTTT
TRBD1	TRBV25-1	NA	16	TRBJ2-5	CASSPAQTGGKETQYF	TGTGCCAGCAGCCCAGCCCAGACAGGGGGGAAAGAGACCCAGTACTTC
NA	TRBV6-2/TRBV6-3	NA	14	TRBJ1-2	CASSYTPRGYGYTF	TGTGCCAGCAGTTACACGCCCAGGGGCTATGGCTACACCTTC
NA	TRBV29-1	NA	15	TRBJ2-3	CSADRDSESTDTQYF	TGCAGCGCGGACCGGGACTCGGAAAGCACAGATACGCAGTATTTT
TRBD1	TRBV7-2	NA	14	TRBJ1-2	CASSSDRASRGYTF	TGTGCCAGCAGCTCGGACAGGGCCTCAAGGGGCTACACCTTC
NA	TRBV7-9	NA	13	TRBJ2-5	CASSSALRETQYF	TGTGCCAGCAGTAGCGCATTGCGAGAGACCCAGTACTTC
NA	TRBV10-3	NA	11	TRBJ2-7	CAIKSGYEQYF	TGTGCCATCAAATCCGGGTACGAGCAGTACTTC
TRBD1	TRBV27	NA	16	TRBJ2-2	CASSLRPGGNTGELFF	TGTGCCAGCAGTTTACGGCCAGGGGGGAACACCGGGGAGCTGTTTTTT
NA	TRBV6-5	NA	13	TRBJ1-2	CASRGGTPNGYTF	TGTGCCAGCAGGGGGGGGACCCCCAATGGCTACACCTTC
NA	TRBV27	once	15	TRBJ2-1	CASSLSQGWNNEQFF	TGTGCCAGCAGTTTATCCCAGGGGTGGAACAATGAGCAGTTCTTC
NA	TRBV10-3	NA	15	TRBJ2-5	CAISEHPREEETQYF	TGTGCCATCAGTGAGCATCCCAGGGAAGAGGAGACCCAGTACTTC
TRBD1	TRBV4-2	few	15	TRBJ2-7	CASSQGSDRVYEQYF	TGTGCCAGCAGCCAAGGATCAGACAGGGTATACGAGCAGTACTTC
NA	TRBV27	NA	13	TRBJ2-5	CASSRDYQETQYF	TGTGCCAGCAGTCGGGACTACCAAGAGACCCAGTACTTC
NA	TRBV7-6	once	14	TRBJ1-1	CASSQLSKNTEAFF	TGTGCCAGCAGCCAATTATCTAAGAACACTGAAGCTTTCTTT
NA	TRBV2	NA	16	TRBJ1-1	CASSVRGPKEDTEAFF	TGTGCCAGCAGTGTAAGAGGACCTAAGGAGGACACTGAAGCTTTCTTT
TRBD1	TRBV18	once	16	TRBJ1-1	CASSPRAGQGAIGAFF	TGTGCCAGCTCACCAAGAGCGGGACAGGGGGCGATTGGAGCTTTCTTT
TRBD2	TRBV6-2/TRBV6-3	NA	19	TRBJ2-7	CASSFAGTRGPGASYEQYF	TGTGCCAGCAGCTTCGCCGGGACTAGAGGGCCGGGGGCCTCCTACGAGCAGTACTTC
TRBD1	TRBV24-1	once	17	TRBJ2-1	CATSDTQGGSSYNEQFF	TGTGCCACCAGTGATACACAGGGGGGAAGCTCCTACAATGAGCAGTTCTTC
TRBD2	TRBV12-5	NA	17	TRBJ2-3	CASGVSGLAGRTDTQYF	TGTGCTAGTGGGGTTTCTGGACTAGCGGGACGCACAGATACGCAGTATTTT
NA	TRBV11-2	NA	17	TRBJ2-4	CASSLDANWASVGIQYF	TGTGCCAGCAGCTTAGATGCAAACTGGGCTAGCGTGGGCATTCAGTACTTC
NA	TRBV20-1	NA	11	TRBJ1-1	CRGASKAEAFF	TGCAGAGGGGCGTCGAAGGCTGAAGCTTTCTTT
TRBD2	TRBV28	once	16	TRBJ2-3	CASSSPTSGRIDTQYF	TGTGCCAGCAGTTCCCCCACTAGCGGGCGTATAGATACGCAGTATTTT
NA	TRBV24-1	NA	14	TRBJ1-5	CATEDSYSNQPQHF	TGTGCCACCGAGGACAGCTATAGCAATCAGCCCCAGCATTTT
NA	TRBV4-2	NA	17	TRBJ1-2	CASSQVGRGGQGYGYTF	TGTGCCAGCAGCCAAGTGGGGAGGGGGGGCCAGGGCTATGGCTACACCTTC
TRBD2	TRBV19	NA	17	TRBJ2-3	CASSTRTSAGGSDTQYF	TGTGCCAGTAGTACTCGGACTAGCGCGGGGGGGTCGGATACGCAGTATTTT
NA	TRBV10-3	NA	14	TRBJ2-7	CAISTTGGSYEQYF	TGTGCCATCAGTACCACCGGTGGGAGCTACGAGCAGTACTTC
NA	TRBV7-8	NA	15	TRBJ1-1	CASSLEGGRWTEAFF	TGTGCCAGCAGCTTAGAGGGGGGGCGATGGACTGAAGCTTTCTTT
TRBD1	TRBV25-1	NA	12	TRBJ1-2	CASGQGSYGYTF	TGTGCCAGCGGACAGGGTAGCTATGGCTACACCTTC
TRBD1	TRBV6-5	NA	14	TRBJ1-2	CASSYRTGLYGYTF	TGTGCCAGCAGTTACCGGACAGGCCTCTATGGCTACACCTTC
TRBD2	TRBV4-2	NA	14	TRBJ2-1	CASSQGLAGNEQFF	TGTGCCAGCAGCCAAGGACTAGCGGGAAATGAGCAGTTCTTC
NA	TRBV3-1/TRBV3-2	NA	13	TRBJ1-1	CASSQGQNTEAFF	TGTGCCAGCAGCCAAGGACAGAACACTGAAGCTTTCTTT
TRBD1	TRBV3-1/TRBV3-2	few	17	TRBJ2-7	CASSQEGPGTGVHEQYF	TGTGCCAGCAGCCAAGAAGGTCCCGGGACAGGGGTCCACGAGCAGTACTTC
TRBD2	TRBV6-5	NA	15	TRBJ2-7	CASRRGTSGYYEQYF	TGTGCCAGCAGGCGGGGGACTAGCGGGTACTACGAGCAGTACTTC
NA	TRBV28	NA	15	TRBJ1-5	CASSLPRQNNQPQHF	TGTGCCAGCAGTTTGCCCCGACAGAACAATCAGCCCCAGCATTTT
TRBD1	TRBV7-9	NA	16	TRBJ1-1	CASSYLQGTGNTEAFF	TGTGCCAGCAGTTATTTACAGGGGACTGGGAACACTGAAGCTTTCTTT
NA	TRBV2	NA	11	TRBJ1-1	CASKSPTEAFF	TGTGCCAGCAAAAGCCCCACTGAAGCTTTCTTT
NA	TRBV2	few	13	TRBJ2-2	CASSGAITGELFF	TGTGCCAGCAGTGGCGCTATTACCGGGGAGCTGTTTTTT
NA	TRBV7-9	NA	15	TRBJ2-1	CASSLASGYSNEQFF	TGTGCCAGCAGCTTAGCGTCGGGTTATAGCAATGAGCAGTTCTTC